This T cell receptor beta chain appears in the sequencing data of a study of blood T cells in healthy people across ages. The study, taken as a whole, reports: Conclusively comparing naive with antigen-experienced cells was impossible with unsorted PBMCs.

With a J-beta primer mix and a sample-barcoded 5' primer, a second PCR ran 7 to 11 cycles. The template-switch adaptor, which had 12 random nucleotides, put a tag on each cDNA molecule. TCRdb redid the calling of the 5' RACE reads with MiXCR, one entry per CDR3 protein. The data hold under 850,000 distinct CDR3 sequences, with around 36% observed a single time. V dropped 2 bases and J dropped 5 bases, with 12 bases sitting between them. This CDR3 region has 14 residues. Healthy Caucasian individuals from Russia aged roughly 6 to 100 were enrolled as donors. Samples each yielded at least 6 micrograms of total RNA. This clonotype appeared a few times. Antigen: not known.

This TCR was sampled from a man between 18 and 29 years old in good health. Specimen: blood. The chain carries TRBV12-3 or TRBV12-4 and TRBJ1-1, with a possible D match to TRBD1 (5 bases). The CDR3 spells CASSLTGPTTEAFF. The CDR3 bases are TGTGCCAGCAGTTTAACAGGCCCAACAACTGAAGCTTTCTTT.